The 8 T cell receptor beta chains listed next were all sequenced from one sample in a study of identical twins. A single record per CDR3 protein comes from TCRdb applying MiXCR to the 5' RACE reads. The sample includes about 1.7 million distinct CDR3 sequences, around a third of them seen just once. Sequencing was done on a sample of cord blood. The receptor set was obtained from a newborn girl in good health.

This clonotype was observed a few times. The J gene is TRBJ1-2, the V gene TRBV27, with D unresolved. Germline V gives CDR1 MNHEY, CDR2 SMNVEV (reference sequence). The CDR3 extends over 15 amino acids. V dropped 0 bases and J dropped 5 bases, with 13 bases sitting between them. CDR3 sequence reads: CASSLSLGPRYGYTF. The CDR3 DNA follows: TGTGCCAGCAGTTTATCGTTGGGTCCTAGATATGGCTACACCTTC.

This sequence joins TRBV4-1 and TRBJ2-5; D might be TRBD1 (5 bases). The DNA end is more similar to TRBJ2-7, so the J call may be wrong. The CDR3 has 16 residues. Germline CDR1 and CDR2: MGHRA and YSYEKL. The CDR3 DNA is TGCGCCAGCAGCCAAGATGGGGCTTTTCCCCCCTACGAGCAGTACTTC. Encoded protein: CASSQDGAFPPYEQYF.

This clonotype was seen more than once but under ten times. The CDR3 DNA reads TGTGCCAGCAGCCCACGACCGCCCTTGGGGTTCGGCCTTTACGAGCAGTACTTC. Encoded protein: CASSPRPPLGFGLYEQYF. J is TRBJ2-7 and V is TRBV11-1; D remains ambiguous. The germline V and J ends were trimmed by 5 bases and 4 bases, with 27 bases remaining between them. This CDR3 spans 18 amino acids. Per the germline V gene, CDR1 is SGHAT and CDR2 is FQDESV (reference sequence).

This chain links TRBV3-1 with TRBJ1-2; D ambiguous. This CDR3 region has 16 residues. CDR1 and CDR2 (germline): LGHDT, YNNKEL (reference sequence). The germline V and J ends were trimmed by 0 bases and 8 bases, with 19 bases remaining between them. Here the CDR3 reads CASSQEFLKSWEGYTF. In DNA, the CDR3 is TGTGCCAGCAGCCAAGAATTTTTAAAGAGCTGGGAAGGCTACACCTTC. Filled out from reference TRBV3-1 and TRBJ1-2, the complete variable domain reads DTAVSQTPKYLVTQMGNDKSIKCEQNLGHDTMYWYKQDSKKFLKIMFSYNNKELIINETVPNRFSPKSPDKAHLNLHINSLELGDSAVYFCASSQEFLKSWEGYTFGSGTRLTVV.

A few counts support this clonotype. CDR3 sequence reads: CASSPRDTTKETQYF. CDR3 DNA sequence: TGTGCCAGCAGTCCCCGGGACACTACTAAAGAGACCCAGTACTTC. The chain has TRBV11-1 and TRBJ2-5; D is possibly TRBD1 (6 bases). The V gene lost 6 bases and the J gene lost 3 bases, with 17 bases spanning the gap. Germline assignment: CDR1 SGHAT and CDR2 FQDESV (reference sequence). The CDR3 is 15 amino acids.

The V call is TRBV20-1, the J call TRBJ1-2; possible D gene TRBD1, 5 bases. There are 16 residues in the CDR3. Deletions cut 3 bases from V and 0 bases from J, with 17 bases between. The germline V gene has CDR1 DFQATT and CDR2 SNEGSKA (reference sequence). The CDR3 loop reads CSASRTGGTANYGYTF. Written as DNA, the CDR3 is TGCAGTGCTAGTCGGACTGGTGGGACTGCTAACTATGGCTACACCTTC.

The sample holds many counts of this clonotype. CDR3 in amino acids: CASSLGDNYEQYF. The DNA of the CDR3 is TGTGCCAGCAGCTTAGGGGACAACTACGAGCAGTACTTC. V usage is TRBV13 and J usage is TRBJ2-7; TRBD1 is a possible D gene (5 bases). Trimming took 0 bases from V and 3 from J, leaving 6 bases between them. CDR3 size: 13 residues. Looked up from germline, CDR1 is PRHDT and CDR2 is FYEKMQ (reference sequence).

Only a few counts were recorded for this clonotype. In nucleotides, the CDR3 is TGTGCCAGCAGTTACGGGTTGGGTAGCAGGAGTAGCAATCAGCCCCAGCATTTT. This encodes CASSYGLGSRSSNQPQHF. The chain combines TRBV6-5 with TRBJ1-5; D gene uncertain. V lost 2 bases to trimming and J lost 0 bases, with 17 bases between them. Germline CDR1 is MNHEY and CDR2 is SVGAGI. The CDR3 has 18 residues.